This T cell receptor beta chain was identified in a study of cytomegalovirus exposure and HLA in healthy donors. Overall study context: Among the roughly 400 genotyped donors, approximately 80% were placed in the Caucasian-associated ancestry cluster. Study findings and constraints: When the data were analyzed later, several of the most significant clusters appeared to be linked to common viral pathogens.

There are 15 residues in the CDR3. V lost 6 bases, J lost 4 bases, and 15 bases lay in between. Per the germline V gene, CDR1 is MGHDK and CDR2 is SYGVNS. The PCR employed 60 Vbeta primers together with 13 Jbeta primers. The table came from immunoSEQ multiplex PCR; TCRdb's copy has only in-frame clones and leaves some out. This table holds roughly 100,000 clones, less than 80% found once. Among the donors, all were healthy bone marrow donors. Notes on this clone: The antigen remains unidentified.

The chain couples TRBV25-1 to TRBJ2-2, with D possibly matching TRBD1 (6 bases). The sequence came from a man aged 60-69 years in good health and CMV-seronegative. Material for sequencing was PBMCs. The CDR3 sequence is CASSLTGHRTGELFF. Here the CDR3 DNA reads TGTGCCAGCAGCCTAACAGGGCACCGCACCGGGGAGCTGTTTTTT.